This T cell receptor beta chain was retrieved from a study of T-cell reconstitution after alpha-beta-depleted transplantation in children (TCRdb year 2016). Background for the entire study: T-cell immune reconstitution after TCRalphabeta/CD19-depleted allogeneic hematopoietic cell transplantation in children was quantitatively tracked in the study by means of TCR repertoire profiling.

Concerning this clonotype itself: Its antigen remains unidentified. No qualities accompany the bases; no much larger clone lies one base away.

Spanning cysteine to phenylalanine, the CDR3 consists of 16 amino acids. Only CDR3 DNA remains: 48 bases, in frame from the first base. CDR1 MDHEN and CDR2 SYDVKM were looked up in the germline V gene. V has 5 bases trimmed and J has 0 bases trimmed; junction bases matching no gene number 8. This sample's treatment or condition label indicates: allogeneic hematopoietic cell transplantation with graft depleted of TCRalphabeta T cells and CD19 B cells. The children who served as transplant recipients had been given grafts of TCRalphabeta/CD19-depleted allogeneic hematopoietic cells. Beyond this particular receptor, the publication reports: The apparently early alphabetaT-cell count recovery about two months after transplant was reportedly dependent on only several hundred rapidly expanded clones derived from non-depleted graft cells. Over the following months the frequencies of hyperexpanded clones went down, and after one year T-cell counts and TCRbeta diversity were mostly credited to newly produced T cells. In some patients, the high TCRbeta diversity seen at day 60 was put down to recipient T cells and intrathymic progenitors that had survived conditioning.

Library preparation used PCR. Sequenced using an Illumina HiSeq 2500. To normalize quantification of the TCRbeta repertoire, the TCR libraries were built with molecular barcoding that relied on unique molecular identifiers. TCRdb reanalyzed the raw reads on its own, using fastp at Q25 for trimming and MiXCR for clone calling, and kept in-frame beta chains. Rows matching on CDR3 protein sequence are summarized as one entry with the most common DNA and genes. Present in this sample are approximately 350,000 distinct CDR3 sequences, 16% of which were seen just once. Together, the top ten hold around 43% of the sample.

The sample in question was PBMCs, mostly from graft donor cells, obtained 360 days after TCRalphabeta/CD19-depleted stem cell transplant. This TCR was sampled from a male patient under 10 years old who had a stem cell transplant for acute lymphoblastic leukemia, so the T cells may come from the graft donor. This receptor chain uses TRBV28 and TRBJ1-2; 8 bases in between match TRBD1. At the DNA level, the sequence is TGTGCCAGCAGTGGAGAGGGGACAGGAACTAACTATGGCTACACCTTC. Its translation reads: CASSGEGTGTNYGYTF.